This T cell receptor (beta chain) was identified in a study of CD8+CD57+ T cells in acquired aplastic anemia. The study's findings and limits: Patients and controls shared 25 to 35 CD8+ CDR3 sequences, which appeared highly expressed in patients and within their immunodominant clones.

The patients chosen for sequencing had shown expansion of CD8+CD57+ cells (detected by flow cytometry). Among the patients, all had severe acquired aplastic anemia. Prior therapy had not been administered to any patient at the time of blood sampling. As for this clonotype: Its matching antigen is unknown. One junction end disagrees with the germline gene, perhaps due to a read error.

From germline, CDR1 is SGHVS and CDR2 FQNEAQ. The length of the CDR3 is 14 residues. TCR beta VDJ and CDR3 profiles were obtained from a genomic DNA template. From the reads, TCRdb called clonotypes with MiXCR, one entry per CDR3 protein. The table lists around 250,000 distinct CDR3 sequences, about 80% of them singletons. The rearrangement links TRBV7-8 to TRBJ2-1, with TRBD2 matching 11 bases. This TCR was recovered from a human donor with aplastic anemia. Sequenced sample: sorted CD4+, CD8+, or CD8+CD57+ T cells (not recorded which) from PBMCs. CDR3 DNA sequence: TGTGCCAGCAGCGTAGCGGGAGGGGCCGGTGAGCAGTTCTTC. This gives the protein CASSVAGGAGEQFF.